This is a list of T cell receptor beta chains from one sample in a study of response to subunit inactivated influenza vaccine. From the RT-PCR reads, TCRdb called clonotypes with MiXCR, one entry per CDR3 protein. The table has about 500,000 distinct CDR3 sequences, approximately 16% seen once. The source material was CD4+ T cells sorted from PBMCs, sampled less than 30 months after vaccination. These receptors came from a man between 45 and 75 years old who received an inactivated influenza vaccine. Each CDR3 is given with its conserved first and last residue. D genes are given only for firm matches. Some rows have no size entry. The others give once, few or many, or a class for an expanded clone.

abundance,v_gene,j_gene,d_gene,CDR3nt,CDR3aa
-,TRBV7-2,TRBJ1-6,-,TGTGCCAGCAGTTTCGACCTAAATTCACCCCTCCACTTT,CASSFDLNSPLHF
-,TRBV29-1,TRBJ2-3,-,TGCAGCGCCAGCCGGGACACAGATACGCAGTATTTT,CSASRDTDTQYF
few,TRBV27,TRBJ2-7,TRBD2,TGTGCCAGCAGTTCCCAACTAGCGGGAAGAACCTACGAGCAGTACTTC,CASSSQLAGRTYEQYF
-,TRBV29-1,TRBJ2-7,-,TGCAGCGTCTACAGTCCTCCGGGTTACGAGCAGTACTTC,CSVYSPPGYEQYF
-,TRBV29-1,TRBJ2-7,-,TGCAGCGTTGTTAAGGACGCAAGCTCCTACGAGCAGTACTTC,CSVVKDASSYEQYF
many,TRBV12-3/TRBV12-4,TRBJ1-1,-,TGTGCCAGCCGGGCGACGGGCGGAAACACTGAAGCTTTCTTT,CASRATGGNTEAFF
many,TRBV4-1,TRBJ2-2,TRBD1,TGCGCCAGCAGCCAAACTGGACAGGGGGCGAACACCGGGGAGCTGTTTTTT,CASSQTGQGANTGELFF
-,TRBV5-1,TRBJ2-4,TRBD2,TGCGCCAGCAGCCAGGGACTAGCGGGAGGCTATCCAAACATTCAGTACTTC,CASSQGLAGGYPNIQYF
few,TRBV7-2,TRBJ2-5,-,TGTGCCAGCAGTGAGGCGGGGATCTGGGAGACCCAGTACTTC,CASSEAGIWETQYF
-,TRBV6-1,TRBJ2-5,TRBD1,TGTGCCAGCAGTGGAGACAGGACAGGGGGAATAGCCCAGTACTTC,CASSGDRTGGIAQYF
-,TRBV5-1,TRBJ2-2,-,TGCGCCAGCAGCTTGTCCCCCGGGGTTACCGGGGAGCTGTTTTTT,CASSLSPGVTGELFF
-,TRBV20-1,TRBJ1-2,-,TGCAGTGCTAGAGATGCGGGGGGGCCGTGGGTCCTTTATGGCTACACCTTC,CSARDAGGPWVLYGYTF
many,TRBV29-1,TRBJ2-2,-,TGCAGCGTTGCACGGGGGACGGCGAACACCGGGGAGCTGTTTTTT,CSVARGTANTGELFF
many,TRBV3-1,TRBJ2-7,-,TGTGCCAGCAGCCCAACAGGGAGGGAGCAGTACTTC,CASSPTGREQYF
-,TRBV20-1,TRBJ2-1,TRBD2,TGCAGTGCTATTGAATATAAGGTAGCGGGACGGGAGCAGTTCTTC,CSAIEYKVAGREQFF
-,TRBV29-1,TRBJ2-7,-,TGCAGCGTCGAAGGTAGGCGGGACGGCGAGCAGTACTTC,CSVEGRRDGEQYF
-,TRBV20-1,TRBJ2-7,-,TGCAGTGCTCAACAAGTCACCTACGAGCAGTACTTC,CSAQQVTYEQYF
-,TRBV21-1,TRBJ2-7,-,TGTGCCAGCAGCAAAGTGGAGAGCGGTCCCCTCGACGAGCAGTACTTC,CASSKVESGPLDEQYF
few,TRBV20-1,TRBJ2-2,TRBD2,TGCAGTGCCCGGACTAGCTCGAGGATCGGGGAGCTGTTTTTT,CSARTSSRIGELFF
few,TRBV24-1,TRBJ2-1,TRBD2,TGTGCCACCAGTGATCCGAGGGTAGCGGGAGGCCTCGATGAGCAGTTCTTC,CATSDPRVAGGLDEQFF
-,TRBV12-3/TRBV12-4,TRBJ2-1,-,TGTGCCAGCAGCACAGCGGTCGCAGTCTACAATGAGCAGTTCTTC,CASSTAVAVYNEQFF
few,TRBV12-3/TRBV12-4,TRBJ1-1,-,TGTGCCAGCAGTTTAGACGGGGCAGGGACTGAAGCTTTCTTT,CASSLDGAGTEAFF
many,TRBV12-3/TRBV12-4,TRBJ2-2,TRBD2,TGTGCCAGCAGTTTAAGTAGCGGGGGAACCGGGGAGCTGTTTTTT,CASSLSSGGTGELFF
-,TRBV6-2/TRBV6-3,TRBJ1-1,TRBD1,TGTGCCAGCAGTTACCCACAGGGGCTCACTGAAGCTTTCTTT,CASSYPQGLTEAFF
-,TRBV7-2,TRBJ2-1,TRBD2,TGTGCCAGCAGCTTATTCGCGGGAGACTACAATGAGCAGTTCTTC,CASSLFAGDYNEQFF
-,TRBV12-3/TRBV12-4,TRBJ1-2,TRBD1,TGTGCCAGTGGGACAGGGTATGGCTACACCTTC,CASGTGYGYTF
few,TRBV7-2,TRBJ2-1,TRBD2,TGTGCCAGCAGCTTTTATCTAGCGGGAGTGGGCTATGAGCAGTTCTTC,CASSFYLAGVGYEQFF